These T cell receptor beta chains were read from a single sample in a study of PD-L1 blockade in urothelial cancer. This table comes from immunoSEQ multiplex PCR, and its TCRdb copy is limited to in-frame clones, with some not included. The sample yields about 45,000 clones, approximately 90% seen once. This material consisted of PBMCs, taken around atezolizumab (anti-PD-L1) treatment. These receptors all come from a man at least 80 years old with urothelial cancer. Both conserved end residues are trimmed from each CDR3.

TRBV7-2	TRBJ2-7	ASSSGGGRGWY
TRBV10-3	TRBJ2-3	AIRLGTDTQY
TRBV5-1	TRBJ2-1	ASSLDYGEQF
TRBV5-4	TRBJ2-7	ASSWGLAGAAYEQY
TRBV7-7	TRBJ2-5	ASSPDLARPQY
TRBV6-1	TRBJ2-7	ASSLPVQGAGEQY
TRBV9	TRBJ2-3	ASSSRLASSTDTQY
TRBV27	TRBJ1-1	ASSTLMNTEAF
TRBV11-2	TRBJ2-2	ASSFRGSTGELF
TRBV5-6	TRBJ2-1	ASSLLQDYNEQF
TRBV5-1	TRBJ2-1	ASSLFPSGGVGLSEQF
TRBV5-6	TRBJ2-1	ASSLKGTSGRRQF
TRBV9	TRBJ1-5	ASSVGANQPQH
TRBV30	TRBJ1-2	AWSLAGGYNYGYT
TRBV5-1	TRBJ1-2	ASSPGQGAVYGYT
TRBV7-6	TRBJ1-4	ASSQGGHEKLF
TRBV11-3	TRBJ2-7	ASSLEGGYEQY
TRBV27	TRBJ1-4	ASRLTKGGEKLF
TRBV19	TRBJ2-5	ASGTGEGIGKGQY
TRBV10-3	TRBJ2-1	AISESGGGNEQF
TRBV11-2	TRBJ2-3	ASSLARVVDTQY
TRBV5-1	TRBJ2-7	ASSLELAETAPYEQY
TRBV11-3	TRBJ2-1	ASSLEGLAGVNEQF
TRBV5-1	TRBJ1-4	ASTSRDRDNEKLF
TRBV5-4	TRBJ1-1	ASSLGTGAKNTEAF
TRBV11-2	TRBJ2-6	ASSRLVATGANVLT
TRBV7-9	TRBJ2-1	ASSPRSGRAYNEQF
TRBV6-5	TRBJ1-2	ASATPGEGGYGYT
TRBV5-1	TRBJ1-1	ASSLVEDNTEAF
TRBV5-1	TRBJ2-5	ASSPRQGEQETQY
TRBV6-1	TRBJ2-7	ASSGYSGSLDEQY
TRBV5-6	TRBJ2-1	ASSLGPWGVHTYNEQF
TRBV15	TRBJ2-5	ATSRGTEETQY
TRBV2	TRBJ2-3	ASGTGYADTQY
TRBV6-1	TRBJ2-6	ASSGKGASLSGANVLT
TRBV30	TRBJ1-5	AWSLRAGGDQPQH
TRBV27	TRBJ1-4	ASSTGQGNEKLF
TRBV18	TRBJ1-3	ASSPYPQGLGSGNTIY
TRBV5-1	TRBJ2-7	ASSLGTSGYEQY
TRBV19	TRBJ2-1	ASSIRAGGGEQF
TRBV9	TRBJ2-7	ASSAVAGGAYEQY
TRBV5-1	TRBJ2-7	ASSQIAASSYEQY
TRBV9	TRBJ1-3	ASTQGPGNTIY
TRBV7-9	TRBJ1-2	ASSLAGGDYGYT
TRBV5-1	TRBJ1-1	ASSPTGDTEAF
TRBV23-1	TRBJ2-7	ASSQSGGCSAGTYEQY
TRBV7-7	TRBJ2-3	ASSSTSGNWDTQY
TRBV5-4	TRBJ2-1	ASSLVRDSSYNEQF
TRBV7-2	TRBJ2-2	ASSPAGTMNTGELF
TRBV19	TRBJ1-2	ASSISFSADYGYT
TRBV28	TRBJ2-4	ASSRRQGFANIQY
TRBV9	TRBJ2-2	ASSVGQNTARDTGELF
TRBV7-6	TRBJ2-1	ASSRGAPPYDEQF
TRBV6-6	TRBJ2-7	ASRQGHPSYEQY
TRBV5-1	TRBJ2-1	ASSLGQISYNEQF
TRBV5-6	TRBJ1-2	ASSLAGRPTYYGYT
TRBV28	TRBJ1-2	ASSRRDRGIGYT
TRBV30	TRBJ2-5	AENGADRETQY
TRBV30	TRBJ1-2	ASAAIYGYT